These 7 T cell receptor beta chains originate from one sample sequenced in a study of blood T cell repertoires in COVID-19. TCRdb's copy holds only in-frame clones and misses some; the assay was immunoSEQ multiplex PCR. This sample has about 110,000 clones, with over 65% found just once. Sequencing used peripheral blood. The source is a woman over 75 with acute or convalescent COVID-19.

V gene TRBV5-1 combines with J gene TRBJ1-3, with D possibly matching TRBD1 (6 bases). Trimming left V 4 bases short and J 0 bases short, with 14 bases between. The CDR3 has 16 amino acids. The germline CDR1 and CDR2 sequences are SGHRS and YFSETQ. CDR3 region: CASSHSGRGSGNTIYF. CDR3 nucleotide sequence: TGCGCCAGCAGCCATTCGGGCAGGGGCTCTGGAAACACCATATATTTT.

This clone has a handful of counts. The chain links TRBV2 to TRBJ2-2, with 8 nucleotides matching TRBD1. Unmatched junction bases numbered 4, after V lost 6 bases and J lost 7 bases. Per germline, CDR1 SNHLY and CDR2 FYNNEI. This CDR3 contains 13 residues. CDR3 nucleotide sequence: TGTGCCAGCAGGGGACAGGTGGGCGGGGAGCTGTTTTTT. Its protein product is CASRGQVGGELFF.

Turning to this clone: An end of the junction differs from the germline gene, which may be a read error. This chain uses TRBV5-1 with TRBJ2-1; 10 bases fit TRBD1. This CDR3 spans 17 amino acids. Per germline, CDR1 SGHRS and CDR2 YFSETQ. CDR3 loop: CASSPAPGQGSFNEQFF. The DNA of the CDR3 is TGCGCCAGCAGCCCAGCTCCGGGACAGGGGTCCTTCAATGAGCAGTTCTTC. Full variable domain (outside the CDR3, taken from reference TRBV5-1 and TRBJ2-1): KAGVTQTPRYLIKTRGQQVTLSCSPISGHRSVSWYQQTPGQGLQFLFEYFSETQRNKGNFPGRFSGRQFSNSRSEMNVSTLELGDSALYLCASSPAPGQGSFNEQFFGPGTRLTVL.

This clone was counted between two and nine times. J is TRBJ2-7 and V is TRBV6-2 or TRBV6-3; TRBD1 aligns across 7 bases. The V segment lost 4 bases and the J segment 1 base; nucleotides outside the gene matches: 16. Germline V gene data show CDR1 as MNHEY and CDR2 as SVGEGT. This CDR3 spans 18 amino acids. The CDR3 sequence is CASSFPGYGAQGSYEQYF. The CDR3 bases are TGTGCCAGCAGTTTCCCCGGGTATGGGGCACAGGGGTCCTACGAGCAGTACTTC.

For the CDR3, the DNA is TGTGCCTGGAGTATCGAAGGGACATTTGGTGGAAACACCATATATTTT. Residues: CAWSIEGTFGGNTIYF. J is TRBJ1-3 and V is TRBV30; weak D call: TRBD1 (6 bases). Trimming pared 2 bases from V and 3 bases from J, leaving 17 bases between. CDR3 size: 16 residues. Germline values: CDR1 GTSNPN, CDR2 SVGIG (reference sequence).

This clone has more than one count but fewer than ten. The chain is built from TRBV19 and TRBJ2-1; 8 nucleotides line up with TRBD2. The V segment lost 6 bases and the J segment 1 base; nucleotides outside the gene matches: 17. Germline V gene sequence: CDR1 LNHDA, CDR2 SQIVND (reference sequence). The CDR3 consists of 19 residues. CDR3 nucleotides: TGTGCCAGTAGGAATATGGGGCCAGCGGGGGTAAATTCCTACAATGAGCAGTTCTTC. This sequence encodes CASRNMGPAGVNSYNEQFF. Looking up the rest from reference TRBV19 and TRBJ2-1 gives the full variable domain: DGGITQSPKYLFRKEGQNVTLSCEQNLNHDAMYWYRQDPGQGLRLIYYSQIVNDFQKGDIAEGYSVSREKKESFPLTVTSAQKNPTAFYLCASRNMGPAGVNSYNEQFFGPGTRLTVL.

This clone turned up a few times. The chain has TRBV18 and TRBJ1-1; the D gene is possibly TRBD1 (6 bases). The V and J ends lost 4 bases and 7 bases respectively, with 16 bases between them. The germline gives CDR1 KGHSH, CDR2 LQKENI. This CDR3 region has 14 residues. CDR3: CASSQPSRGVEAFF. The CDR3 nucleotides read TGTGCCAGCTCACAGCCATCCAGGGGTGTTGAAGCTTTCTTT.